This T cell receptor (beta chain) was observed in a study of cytomegalovirus exposure and HLA in healthy donors. To note about this clone: Its cognate antigen is unknown.

The PCR used 60 Vbeta and 13 Jbeta primers. Clones were read by immunoSEQ multiplex PCR, and TCRdb kept only the in-frame ones, dropping some. The data show 150,000 to 200,000 clones, 75% to 80% seen once. Study conclusions and caveats: Accurate prediction of HLA-A and HLA-B alleles (for most subjects) was reportedly achieved from TCR beta sequences.

The sequence was collected from a female donor in good health and CMV-seronegative. Sequencing input: PBMCs.

The CDR3 sequence: CASSPRPSGGETQYF. The CDR3 DNA sequence: TGTGCCAGCTCACCACGGCCTAGCGGGGGAGAGACCCAGTACTTC. J is TRBJ2-5 and V is TRBV18, with TRBD2 matching 10 bases. Per germline, CDR1 KGHSH and CDR2 LQKENI. The CDR3 consists of 15 residues. The trim removed 1 base at V and 4 bases at J, leaving 3 bases unmatched.